The 17 T cell receptor beta chains in this list originate from one sample, sequenced in a study of vaccination and CD4 T cells after COVID-19. CD4+ T cells that had been cultured provided DNA sequenced with the Oncomine TCR Beta short-read assay. TCRdb processed the PCR reads anew with MiXCR; each CDR3 protein has one entry. Of tens of thousands of distinct CDR3 sequences in the sample, around 46% are singletons; the top ten hold 4.9%. No cognate antigen is known for these TCRs. This sample's time point: late sampling 161 to 241 days after vaccination in a few convalescent patients. This sample's treatment: roughly 10-day PBMC culture with coronavirus spike peptide pools or control peptides (ViraFEST assay). The specimen was CD4+ T cells from blood, cultured in vitro, collected about 7 months after SARS-CoV-2 vaccination. Source of these receptors: a human donor who had recovered from COVID-19.

This chain connects TRBV20-1 to TRBJ2-1; perhaps TRBD2 as D (5 bases). The CDR3 consists of 13 residues. V dropped 3 bases and J dropped 6 bases, with 12 bases sitting between them. CDR1 DFQATT and CDR2 SNEGSKA come from the germline V gene (reference sequence). As DNA, the CDR3 is TGCAGTGCTAGCTTTCCGGGGATCAATGAGCAGTTCTTC. Encoded protein: CSASFPGINEQFF.

The rearrangement joins TRBV19 to TRBJ2-1; 11 nucleotides agree with TRBD2. V was clipped by 6 bases and J by 6 bases; unmatched bases: 7. This CDR3 is built from 15 residues. Germline CDR1 LNHDA, CDR2 SQIVND (reference sequence). CDR3 loop: CASSSVAGGPNEQFF. DNA of the CDR3: TGTGCCAGTAGCTCCGTAGCGGGAGGGCCCAATGAGCAGTTCTTC.

The rearrangement joins TRBV28 to TRBJ2-7, with 8 bases identical to TRBD2. Unmatched junction bases numbered 8, after V lost 6 bases and J lost 1 base. The CDR3 is 15 residues long. Germline V gives CDR1 MDHEN, CDR2 SYDVKM. CDR3: CASRKSGSSSYEQYF. CDR3 bases: TGTGCCAGCAGGAAAAGCGGGAGTTCGTCCTACGAGCAGTACTTC.

The gene calls are TRBV28 and TRBJ1-5; D remains unclear. This CDR3 has 15 residues. The germline gives CDR1 MDHEN, CDR2 SYDVKM. The V end was cut by 6 bases, the J end by 2 bases, with 14 bases between. DNA for the CDR3: TGTGCCAGCAGCCTACCCGCTACGGGCAATCAGCCCCAGCATTTT. It yields the protein CASSLPATGNQPQHF.

The genes are TRBV19 and TRBJ1-2; tentative D call: TRBD1 (6 bases). There are 13 residues in the CDR3. Trimming left V 7 bases short and J 0 bases short, with 9 bases between. Germline CDR1 LNHDA, CDR2 SQIVND (reference sequence). In DNA form, the CDR3 reads TGTGCCAGTATCGGGGGGCCTAACTATGGCTACACCTTC. This gives the protein CASIGGPNYGYTF. The variable domain in full, with the rest retrieved from reference TRBV19 and TRBJ1-2, is DGGITQSPKYLFRKEGQNVTLSCEQNLNHDAMYWYRQDPGQGLRLIYYSQIVNDFQKGDIAEGYSVSREKKESFPLTVTSAQKNPTAFYLCASIGGPNYGYTFGSGTRLTVV.

This clonotype was observed a handful of times. The chain employs TRBV7-6 and TRBJ1-1; D is ambiguous. Germline loops: CDR1 SGHVS, CDR2 FNYEAQ. Trimming shortened V by 4 bases and J by 0 bases, and 12 bases separated the two germline ends. The CDR3 runs to 15 residues. This chain's CDR3 is CASSSQHLMNTEAFF. For the CDR3, the DNA is TGTGCCAGCAGCTCCCAACACCTGATGAACACTGAAGCTTTCTTT.

This clonotype appeared a few times. The chain is built from TRBV7-3 and TRBJ2-7; D ambiguous. Germline assignment: CDR1 SGHTA and CDR2 FQGTGA. The V end lost 2 bases, the J end lost 3 bases, and 8 bases lay between the germline ends. The CDR3 has 13 amino acids. The CDR3 region is CASSLRNDYEQYF. CDR3 DNA sequence: TGTGCCAGCAGCTTACGTAACGACTACGAGCAGTACTTC.

This clonotype has a handful of counts. The gene calls are TRBV10-1 and TRBJ2-5; D gene unclear. Between the trimmed V and J ends, which lost 0 bases and 13 bases, there was a span of 15 bases. CDR1 is WNHNN and CDR2 is SYGVQD in the germline V gene (reference sequence). The CDR3 totals 13 residues. The CDR3 protein is CASSESGSPARYF. The CDR3 DNA follows: TGCGCCAGCAGTGAGTCGGGCAGCCCAGCTCGGTACTTC.

J is TRBJ1-1 and V is TRBV7-9; a weak D match, TRBD1 (6 bases). The germline V gene has CDR1 SEHNR and CDR2 FQNEAQ (reference sequence). The CDR3 loop spans 12 amino acids. V was clipped by 9 bases and J by 4 bases, with 12 bases between them. CDR3 DNA sequence: TGTGCCAGTCACAGGGCAGTCACTGAAGCTTTCTTT. Protein product: CASHRAVTEAFF.

This clonotype was counted a few times. The genes are TRBV20-1 and TRBJ2-3, with 15 nucleotides matching TRBD2. The CDR3 consists of 17 residues. CDR1 and CDR2 (germline): DFQATT, SNEGSKA (reference sequence). With 0 bases clipped from V and 6 bases from J, the junction kept 7 bases outside the gene matches. The CDR3 DNA reads as TGCAGTGCTAGAGATTGGGGACTAGCGGGAGGTGGGGATACGCAGTATTTT. Translation gives CSARDWGLAGGGDTQYF.

The CDR3 nucleotides are TGTGCCAGCAGGGGACAGACACCCTACGAGCAGTACTTC. Its protein product is CASRGQTPYEQYF. The chain links TRBV7-2 to TRBJ2-7; 7 bases map to TRBD1. Unmatched junction bases numbered 4, after V lost 6 bases and J lost 2 bases. The length of the CDR3 is 13 residues. Germline V gene sequence: CDR1 SGHTA, CDR2 FQGNSA.

This chain joins TRBV7-2 and TRBJ2-3, with 8 positions matching TRBD1. Trimming took 5 bases from V and 4 from J; bases not matched to a gene: 5. This CDR3 is 14 amino acids long. CDR1 is SGHTA and CDR2 is FQGNSA in the germline V gene. The CDR3 nucleotides read TGTGCCAGCAGCCTCTGGACAGGGCCAGATACGCAGTATTTT. Amino acids: CASSLWTGPDTQYF.

This clonotype was counted a few times. A read error may produce the germline difference seen at one junction end. The chain is built from TRBV20-1 and TRBJ1-2; unclear D gene. The CDR3 has 13 amino acids. CDR1 is DFQATT, CDR2 SNEGSKA, per germline (reference sequence). This CDR3 is CSARFPRNYDYTF. CDR3 in DNA: TGCAGTGCTAGATTCCCCCGTAACTATGACTACACCTTC.

The sample holds a few counts of this clonotype. CDR3 bases: TGTGCCAGCAGCCCCGGACTAGCCGGGGAGCTGTTTTTT. Its translation: CASSPGLAGELFF. The V gene is TRBV7-9, the J gene TRBJ2-2, with 7 positions matching TRBD2. V shed 5 bases, J shed 6 bases, and the junction held 3 bases outside the gene matches. The CDR3 runs 13 residues. Per the germline V gene, CDR1 is SEHNR and CDR2 is FQNEAQ (reference sequence).

CDR3 amino acids: CASQGADTQYF. The DNA for the CDR3 is TGTGCCAGTCAGGGGGCAGATACGCAGTATTTT. This sequence joins TRBV19 and TRBJ2-3, with 7 nucleotides matching TRBD1. Unmatched junction bases numbered 0, after V lost 8 bases and J lost 4 bases. This CDR3 has 11 amino acids. Germline loops: CDR1 LNHDA, CDR2 SQIVND (reference sequence).

This clonotype was counted between two and nine times. This chain joins TRBV11-3 and TRBJ2-5; D possibly corresponds to TRBD2 (6 bases). This CDR3 is built from 14 residues. From germline, CDR1 is SGHNT and CDR2 YENEEA. Trimming removed 4 bases at V and 4 bases at J, with 13 bases between. This CDR3 reads CASSSREDGETQYF. CDR3 nucleotides: TGTGCCAGCAGCTCGAGGGAGGATGGAGAGACCCAGTACTTC. The full variable domain, rest sourced from reference TRBV11-3 and TRBJ2-5, is EAGVVQSPRYKIIEKKQPVAFWCNPISGHNTLYWYLQNLGQGPELLIRYENEEAVDDSQLPKDRFSAERLKGVDSTLKIQPAELGDSAVYLCASSSREDGETQYFGPGTRLLVL.

The chain is built from TRBV19 and TRBJ2-7; no firm D call. Germline CDR1 reads LNHDA; CDR2 reads SQIVND (reference sequence). The germline V and J ends were trimmed by 4 bases and 2 bases, with 12 bases remaining between them. There are 14 residues in the CDR3. CDR3 sequence: CASSRGAGPYEQYF. The CDR3 region has the DNA TGTGCCAGTAGTAGAGGCGCAGGTCCCTACGAGCAGTACTTC.